What follows are 20 T cell receptor beta chains derived from one specimen sequenced in a study of blood T cell repertoires in COVID-19 (dated by TCRdb to between 2020 and 2021). The library relied on the immunoSEQ multiplex PCR assay. The clones in this table, taken by TCRdb from immuneACCESS, are in-frame only. Not every clone is retained; where verified, under half of the shortfall comes from an unresolved V gene, and the cause of the rest is unknown. The sample table contains about 140,000 clones; only one count was recorded for approximately 84% of them. Of the sample, 4.5% to 6% is held by the ten largest clones. Source material: peripheral blood. The receptor source for this set is a human donor in a cohort sampled during active COVID-19.

This clone was counted between two and nine times. The J gene is TRBJ2-7, the V gene TRBV19, with 13 positions matching TRBD2. Germline lookup yields CDR1 LNHDA and CDR2 SQIVND (reference sequence). After removal of 2 bases from V and 1 base from J, the junction contained 8 bases not matched to a gene. CDR3 size: 18 residues. The CDR3 protein is CASSIRGTSGVGSYEQYF. In DNA form, the CDR3 reads TGTGCCAGTAGTATAAGGGGGACTAGCGGGGTTGGGTCCTACGAGCAGTACTTC. Looking up the rest from reference TRBV19 and TRBJ2-7 gives the full variable domain: DGGITQSPKYLFRKEGQNVTLSCEQNLNHDAMYWYRQDPGQGLRLIYYSQIVNDFQKGDIAEGYSVSREKKESFPLTVTSAQKNPTAFYLCASSIRGTSGVGSYEQYFGPGTRLTVT.

Note on this clone: The junction departs from the called germline gene at one end, perhaps through a read error. This sequence joins TRBV2 and TRBJ1-5; possible D gene TRBD1, 6 bases. The CDR3 is made up of 14 amino acids. Germline V gives CDR1 SNHLY, CDR2 FYNNEI. This chain's CDR3 is CASREEQGTGPQHF. Written as DNA, the CDR3 is TGTGCCAGCAGGGAAGAACAGGGTACTGGGCCCCAGCATTTT.

The chain joins TRBV11-2 to TRBJ2-6, with D possibly being TRBD1 (5 bases). Germline loops: CDR1 SGHAT, CDR2 FQNNGV. Deletions cut 5 bases from V and 1 base from J, with 6 bases between. The CDR3 has 14 residues. The CDR3 bases are TGTGCCAGCAGCCGACAGTCTGGGGCCAACGTCCTGACTTTC. Translating it yields CASSRQSGANVLTF.

V usage is TRBV2 and J usage is TRBJ1-2; no definite D call. Germline assignment: CDR1 SNHLY and CDR2 FYNNEI. V was shortened by 5 bases and J by 1 base, with 8 bases between the two germline ends. The CDR3 covers 13 residues. The CDR3 reads CASSFWLNYGYTF. The CDR3 DNA is TGTGCCAGCAGTTTTTGGCTTAACTATGGCTACACCTTC.

This clone showed up just once. The rearrangement uses TRBV3-1 (or the pseudogene TRBV3-2) and TRBJ2-5; maybe TRBD2 (6 bases). Germline V lookup: CDR1 LGHDT, CDR2 YNNKEL (reference sequence). This CDR3 has 14 residues. Trimming stripped 0 bases from V and 3 bases from J, with 8 bases between. The CDR3 bases are TGTGCCAGCAGCCAAGATTGGGGGGAAGAGACCCAGTACTTC. Translating it yields CASSQDWGEETQYF.

This sequence joins TRBV4-1 and TRBJ2-1, with 13 bases identical to TRBD2. CDR3 length: 16 amino acids. Germline CDR1 reads MGHRA; CDR2 reads YSYEKL. V lost 4 bases, J lost 7 bases, and 7 bases stayed unmatched. CDR3 coding DNA: TGCGCCAGCAGCCTCCCTACTAGCGGGAGGGCGAATGAGCAGTTCTTC. Its protein product is CASSLPTSGRANEQFF.

This sequence joins TRBV6-1 and TRBJ2-5; D gene uncertain. This CDR3 comprises 12 residues. The V gene's germline CDR1 is MNHNS and CDR2 SASEGT. V lost 0 bases and J lost 5, with 4 bases in between. The CDR3 region is CASSEAFETQYF. The DNA for the CDR3 is TGTGCCAGCAGTGAAGCCTTCGAGACCCAGTACTTC.

The chain recombines TRBV5-1 with TRBJ1-6, with 9 bases that match TRBD1. CDR1 and CDR2 from the germline V gene are SGHRS and YFSETQ. The CDR3 runs to 15 residues. V trimming: 5 bases; J trimming: 9 bases; junction bases outside the gene matches: 9. CDR3 residues: CASSRRTGEGSPLHF. CDR3 nucleotide sequence: TGCGCCAGCAGTAGGAGGACAGGGGAGGGTTCACCCCTCCACTTT.

This chain uses TRBV10-2 with TRBJ2-3; D perhaps matches TRBD1 (5 bases). The CDR3 is 16 residues long. Germline V CDR1 and CDR2: WSHSY, SAAADI. The V and J ends lost 4 bases and 4 bases respectively, with 18 bases between them. CDR3 amino acids: CASSGRRGADADTQYF. In nucleotides, the CDR3 is TGCGCCAGCAGTGGGCGTAGGGGCGCAGATGCAGATACGCAGTATTTT.

This chain joins TRBV7-2 and TRBJ2-1, with a tentative D call TRBD2 (5 bases). Germline lookup yields CDR1 SGHTA and CDR2 FQGNSA. V lost 0 bases, J lost 0 bases, and 9 bases lay in between. CDR3 length: 16 amino acids. Here the CDR3 reads CASSLAGALSYNEQFF. DNA of the CDR3: TGTGCCAGCAGCTTAGCGGGAGCCCTCTCCTACAATGAGCAGTTCTTC. Complete variable domain (other parts from reference TRBV7-2 and TRBJ2-1): GAGVSQSPSNKVTEKGKDVELRCDPISGHTALYWYRQSLGQGLEFLIYFQGNSAPDKSGLPSDRFSAERTGGSVSTLTIQRTQQEDSAVYLCASSLAGALSYNEQFFGPGTRLTVL.

V gene TRBV19 combines with J gene TRBJ2-3; TRBD1 aligns across 10 bases. Germline V gene lookup returns CDR1 LNHDA and CDR2 SQIVND (reference sequence). After removal of 5 bases from V and 5 bases from J, the junction contained 10 bases not matched to a gene. The CDR3 is made up of 16 amino acids. The CDR3, as DNA: TGTGCCAGTAGTTTCCCACGGGACAGGGGTCAAGATACGCAGTATTTT. It is translated as CASSFPRDRGQDTQYF.

The chain carries TRBV3-1 (or the pseudogene TRBV3-2) and TRBJ2-5; 8 bases fit TRBD2. The J segment lost 4 bases and the V segment lost 4 bases, leaving 8 bases of the junction unmatched. The CDR3 runs to 15 residues. Germline V gene data show CDR1 as LGHDT and CDR2 as YNNKEL (reference sequence). The DNA of the CDR3 is TGTGCCAGCAGCCCGTATAGCGGGACCTCAGAGACCCAGTACTTC. Translation: CASSPYSGTSETQYF.

The V call is TRBV5-1, the J call TRBJ1-6, with D tentatively TRBD1 (5 bases). CDR3 length equals 15 residues. The V end lost 0 bases, the J end lost 7 bases, and 11 bases lay between the germline ends. The germline gives CDR1 SGHRS, CDR2 YFSETQ. The chain's CDR3 is CASSLGTQQNSPLHF. The CDR3 DNA sequence: TGCGCCAGCAGCTTGGGGACACAGCAAAATTCACCCCTCCACTTT.

This clone was observed a single time. The chain recombines TRBV5-4 with TRBJ2-3; 8 positions agree with TRBD1. CDR3 length equals 15 residues. In germline, CDR1 is SGHNT, CDR2 YYREEE (reference sequence). Losses at the gene ends were 0 bases for V and 1 base for J; bases not matched to a gene: 1. CDR3 nucleotides: TGTGCCAGCAGCTTGGCAGGGGGCGGCACAGATACGCAGTATTTT. Protein: CASSLAGGGTDTQYF.

The rearrangement joins TRBV19 to TRBJ1-6, with D uncertain. The CDR3 loop spans 13 amino acids. The V gene's germline CDR1 is LNHDA and CDR2 SQIVND (reference sequence). V was shortened by 2 bases and J by 7 bases, with 6 bases between the two germline ends. The CDR3 protein is CASSIIGNSPLHF. The CDR3 nucleotides are TGTGCCAGTAGTATAATCGGGAATTCACCCCTCCACTTT.

J is TRBJ2-4 and V is TRBV11-3; D perhaps matches TRBD1 (5 bases). The V gene's germline CDR1 is SGHNT and CDR2 YENEEA. Trimming shortened V by 5 bases and J by 0 bases, and 5 bases separated the two germline ends. The CDR3 spans 13 residues. The CDR3 spells CASSQGAKNIQYF. Here the CDR3 DNA reads TGTGCCAGCAGCCAGGGAGCCAAAAACATTCAGTACTTC.

The gene calls are TRBV27 and TRBJ1-1; tentative D call: TRBD1 (5 bases). Germline CDR1 is MNHEY and CDR2 is SMNVEV (reference sequence). The CDR3 is 13 residues long. V shed 2 bases and J shed 4 bases, with 8 bases lying between them. The CDR3 loop reads CASSLRGSTEAFF. In DNA, the CDR3 is TGTGCCAGCAGTTTACGGGGGAGCACTGAAGCTTTCTTT.

The chain carries TRBV5-6 and TRBJ1-4; 7 bases match TRBD1. CDR1 is SGHDT, CDR2 YYEEEE, per germline. The CDR3 totals 15 residues. V was clipped by 4 bases and J by 3 bases; unmatched bases: 6. DNA of the CDR3: TGTGCCAGCAGCCCGACAGGGTTAGCTAATGAAAAACTGTTTTTT. As protein: CASSPTGLANEKLFF.

The chain recombines TRBV7-9 with TRBJ1-2, with D maybe TRBD1 (6 bases). Trimming cost V 4 bases and J 1 base, with 19 bases left between them. Germline V lookup: CDR1 SEHNR, CDR2 FQNEAQ (reference sequence). The CDR3 is 17 amino acids. The CDR3 is CASSSGGGRTLNYGYTF. The CDR3 DNA reads as TGTGCCAGCAGCTCCGGGGGGGGCAGGACCCTTAACTATGGCTACACCTTC.

In its sample, this clone was seen a few times. The rearrangement joins TRBV2 to TRBJ1-2; D unclear. The CDR3 totals 13 residues. The V gene lost 5 bases and the J gene lost 0 bases, with 7 bases spanning the gap. Germline V lookup: CDR1 SNHLY, CDR2 FYNNEI. The CDR3 here is CASSLTSNYGYTF. The CDR3 DNA reads as TGTGCCAGCAGTCTGACATCTAACTATGGCTACACCTTC.